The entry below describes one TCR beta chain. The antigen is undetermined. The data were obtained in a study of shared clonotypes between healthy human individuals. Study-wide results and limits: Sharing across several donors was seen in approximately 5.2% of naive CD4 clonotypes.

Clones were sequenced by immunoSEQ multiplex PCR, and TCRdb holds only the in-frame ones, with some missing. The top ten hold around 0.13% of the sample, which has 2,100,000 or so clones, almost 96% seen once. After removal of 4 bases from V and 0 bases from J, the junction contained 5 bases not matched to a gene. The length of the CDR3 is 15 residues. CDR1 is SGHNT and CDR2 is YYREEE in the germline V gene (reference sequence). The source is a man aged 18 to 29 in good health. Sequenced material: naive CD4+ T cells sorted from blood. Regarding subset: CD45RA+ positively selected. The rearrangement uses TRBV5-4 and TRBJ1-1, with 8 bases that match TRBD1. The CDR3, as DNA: TGTGCCAGCAGCAGGGACAGGACATTGAACACTGAAGCTTTCTTT. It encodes CASSRDRTLNTEAFF.